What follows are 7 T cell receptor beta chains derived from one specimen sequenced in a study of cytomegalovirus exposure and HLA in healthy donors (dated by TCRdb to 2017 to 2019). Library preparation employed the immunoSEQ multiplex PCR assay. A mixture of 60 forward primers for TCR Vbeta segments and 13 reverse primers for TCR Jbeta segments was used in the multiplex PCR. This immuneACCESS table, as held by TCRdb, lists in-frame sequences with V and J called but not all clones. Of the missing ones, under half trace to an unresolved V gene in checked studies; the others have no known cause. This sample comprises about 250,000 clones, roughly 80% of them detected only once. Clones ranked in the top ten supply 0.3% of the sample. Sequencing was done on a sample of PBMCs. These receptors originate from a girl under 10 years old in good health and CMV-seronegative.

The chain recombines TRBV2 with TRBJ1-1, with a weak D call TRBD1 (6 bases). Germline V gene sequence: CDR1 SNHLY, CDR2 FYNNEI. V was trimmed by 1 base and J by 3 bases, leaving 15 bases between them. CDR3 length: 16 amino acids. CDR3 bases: TGTGCCAGCAGTGAAGTGGCGGGGGCGTCACACACTGAAGCTTTCTTT. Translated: CASSEVAGASHTEAFF.

CDR3 in amino acids: CASSLLAGALNEQFF. CDR3 bases: TGTGCCAGCAGTTTACTAGCGGGGGCCCTCAATGAGCAGTTCTTC. The chain has TRBV27 and TRBJ2-1; 10 nucleotides line up with TRBD2. The CDR3 runs to 15 residues. Losses at the gene ends were 2 bases for V and 6 bases for J; bases not matched to a gene: 4. CDR1 and CDR2 (germline): MNHEY, SMNVEV (reference sequence).

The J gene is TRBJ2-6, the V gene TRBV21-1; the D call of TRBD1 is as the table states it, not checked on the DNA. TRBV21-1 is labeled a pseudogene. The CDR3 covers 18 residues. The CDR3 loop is CASSKVRVRGPGANVLTF. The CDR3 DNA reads TGTGCCAGCAGCAAAGTCCGGGTCAGGGGGCCTGGGGCCAACGTCCTGACTTTC.

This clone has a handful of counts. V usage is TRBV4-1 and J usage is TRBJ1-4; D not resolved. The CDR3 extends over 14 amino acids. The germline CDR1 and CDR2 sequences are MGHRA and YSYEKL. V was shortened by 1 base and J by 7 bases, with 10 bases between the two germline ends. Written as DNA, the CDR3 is TGCGCCAGCAGCCAAGTGCAGGTAGTTGAAAAACTGTTTTTT. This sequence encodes CASSQVQVVEKLFF.

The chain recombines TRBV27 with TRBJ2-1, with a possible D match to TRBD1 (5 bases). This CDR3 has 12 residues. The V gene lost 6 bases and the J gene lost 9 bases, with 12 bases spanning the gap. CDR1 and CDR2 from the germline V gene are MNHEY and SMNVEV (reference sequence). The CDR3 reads CASSRVQGEQFF. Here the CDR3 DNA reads TGTGCCAGCAGCCGAGTTCAGGGTGAGCAGTTCTTC.

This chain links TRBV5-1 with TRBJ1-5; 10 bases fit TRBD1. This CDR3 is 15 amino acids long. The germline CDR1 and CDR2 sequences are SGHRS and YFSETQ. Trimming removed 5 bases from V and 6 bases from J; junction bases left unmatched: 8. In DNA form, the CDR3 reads TGCGCCAGCAGTCCAGACAGGGGGCTGGGTCAGCCCCAGCATTTT. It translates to CASSPDRGLGQPQHF.

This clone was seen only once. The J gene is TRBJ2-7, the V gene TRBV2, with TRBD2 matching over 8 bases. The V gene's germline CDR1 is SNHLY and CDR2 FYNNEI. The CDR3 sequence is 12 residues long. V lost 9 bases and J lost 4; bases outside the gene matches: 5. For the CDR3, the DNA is TGTGCCAGTTTAGCGGGATCGTACGAGCAGTACTTC. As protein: CASLAGSYEQYF.